The 3 T cell receptor beta chains presented below share a single source sample, sequenced in a study of blood T cell repertoires in COVID-19. The repertoire was sequenced with immunoSEQ multiplex PCR; TCRdb's copy has only in-frame clones and lacks some. The table has 150,000 to 200,000 clones, over 70% seen once; the top ten hold 17%. Sequencing was performed on peripheral blood. These receptor sequences come from a man between 60 and 75 years old with active or convalescent COVID-19.

The rearrangement links TRBV3-1 (or the pseudogene TRBV3-2) to TRBJ2-2, with 7 bases lining up with TRBD2. CDR3 size: 13 residues. CDR1 is LGHDT and CDR2 is YNNKEL in the germline V gene (reference sequence). Trimming cost V 3 bases and J 6 bases; bases outside gene matches: 1. CDR3 region: CASSQGGSGELFF. CDR3 sequence (DNA): TGTGCCAGCAGCCAGGGGGGGTCCGGGGAGCTGTTTTTT.

The V call is TRBV28, the J call TRBJ1-1; D not resolved. V was cut by 4 bases and J by 6 bases, with 6 bases left in between. CDR1 and CDR2 from the germline V gene are MDHEN and SYDVKM. The CDR3 is 11 residues long. The CDR3 protein is CASSSPAEAFF. Written as DNA, the CDR3 is TGTGCCAGCAGTTCGCCGGCTGAAGCTTTCTTT. The complete variable domain, with remaining parts taken from reference TRBV28 and TRBJ1-1, reads DVKVTQSSRYLVKRTGEKVFLECVQDMDHENMFWYRQDPGLGLRLIYFSYDVKMKEKGDIPEGYSVSREKKERFSLILESASTNQTSMYLCASSSPAEAFFGQGTRLTVV.

This clone was seen only a few times. The V gene is TRBV4-1, the J gene TRBJ2-2; possible D gene TRBD2, 5 bases. Germline assignment: CDR1 MGHRA and CDR2 YSYEKL. The CDR3 is made up of 16 amino acids. V shed 1 base and J shed 2 bases, with 11 bases lying between them. CDR3 residues: CASSQVGGFNTGELFF. The CDR3 bases are TGCGCCAGCAGCCAAGTTGGAGGCTTTAACACCGGGGAGCTGTTTTTT.